This T cell receptor (beta chain) was identified during a study of T cell responses to AZD1222 COVID-19 vaccine. Repertoires were generated with immunoSEQ multiplex PCR, while TCRdb's copy carries only in-frame clones and drops some. Of roughly 150,000 clones in the sample, 75% to 90% were seen once. Germline CDR1 and CDR2: SGHVS and FQNEAQ. The CDR3 loop spans 18 amino acids. V dropped 2 bases and J dropped 3 bases, with 22 bases sitting between them. This material consisted of peripheral blood, taken on day 0 of AZD1222 vaccination. The receptor's source is an adult in good health. The chain has TRBV7-8 and TRBJ1-1; D unclear. The CDR3 reads CASSLRSFNPESDTEAFF. CDR3 nucleotides: TGTGCCAGCAGCTTACGCTCGTTTAATCCGGAATCGGACACTGAAGCTTTCTTT.